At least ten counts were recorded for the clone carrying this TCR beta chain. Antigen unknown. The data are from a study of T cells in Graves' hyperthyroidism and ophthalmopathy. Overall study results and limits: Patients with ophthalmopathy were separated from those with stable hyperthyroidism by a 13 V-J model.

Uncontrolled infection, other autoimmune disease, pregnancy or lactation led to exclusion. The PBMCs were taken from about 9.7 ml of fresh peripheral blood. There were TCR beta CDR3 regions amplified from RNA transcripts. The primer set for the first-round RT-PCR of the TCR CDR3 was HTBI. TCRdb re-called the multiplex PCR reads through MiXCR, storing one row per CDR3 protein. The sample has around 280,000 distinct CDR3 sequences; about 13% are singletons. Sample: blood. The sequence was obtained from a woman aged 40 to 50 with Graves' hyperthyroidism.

The CDR3 coding sequence is TGTGCCAGCAGTGGACAGAACTATGGCTACACCTTC. It specifies CASSGQNYGYTF. This chain uses TRBV2 with TRBJ1-2; a weak D match, TRBD1 (5 bases). V lost 4 bases to trimming and J lost 2 bases, with 5 bases between them. The CDR3 has 12 residues. Germline V gives CDR1 SNHLY, CDR2 FYNNEI.